This paragraph covers one T cell receptor beta chain sequence. What it binds is not known. The sample is drawn from a study of T cells expressing NK-cell markers. Study summary: Sorted CD3+CD56+NKG2C+, CD3+CD56+NKG2C- and CD3+CD56-NKG2C+ T-cell subsets were beta-chain profiled.

Germline CDR1 SGHVS, CDR2 FNYEAQ. The CDR3 contains 16 residues. The study's findings and limits: Among four donors, these clonotypes also ranked first in the CD3+CD56-NKG2C+ fraction. It was still unclear whether expanded NKG2C+ T cell clones were HCMV specific.

TCRdb re-called the 5' RACE reads and shows each CDR3 protein once, DNA omitted. The sample has 550,000 to 600,000 distinct CDR3 sequences, and its top ten clones hold approximately 4%. V and J are TRBV7-6 and TRBJ2-5; TCRdb gives TRBD2 as the D gene, but with no DNA this cannot be confirmed. The sequencing sample was made of blood T cells: a sorted CD56 or NKG2C T cell subset, CD4+ or CD8+ T cells, or bulk PBMC T cells (not recorded which). The clonotype originates from a man aged 18 to 29 in good health. The CDR3 spells CASSQSGTSGSETQYF.